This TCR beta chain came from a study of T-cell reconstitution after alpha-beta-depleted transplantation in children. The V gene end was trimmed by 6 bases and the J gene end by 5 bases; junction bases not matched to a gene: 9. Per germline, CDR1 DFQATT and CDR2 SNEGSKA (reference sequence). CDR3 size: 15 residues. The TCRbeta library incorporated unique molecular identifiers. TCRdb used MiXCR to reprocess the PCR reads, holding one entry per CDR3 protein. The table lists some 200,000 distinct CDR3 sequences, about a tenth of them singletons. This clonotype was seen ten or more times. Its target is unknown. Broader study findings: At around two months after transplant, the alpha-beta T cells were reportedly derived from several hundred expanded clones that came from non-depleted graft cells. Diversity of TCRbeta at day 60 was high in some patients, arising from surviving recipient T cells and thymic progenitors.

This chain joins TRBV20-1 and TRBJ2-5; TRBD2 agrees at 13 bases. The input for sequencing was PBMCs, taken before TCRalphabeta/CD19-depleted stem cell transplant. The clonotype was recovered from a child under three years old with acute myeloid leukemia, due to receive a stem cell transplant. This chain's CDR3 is CSARRLAGGWETQYF. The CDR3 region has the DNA TGCAGTGCAAGAAGACTAGCGGGAGGATGGGAGACCCAGTACTTC.